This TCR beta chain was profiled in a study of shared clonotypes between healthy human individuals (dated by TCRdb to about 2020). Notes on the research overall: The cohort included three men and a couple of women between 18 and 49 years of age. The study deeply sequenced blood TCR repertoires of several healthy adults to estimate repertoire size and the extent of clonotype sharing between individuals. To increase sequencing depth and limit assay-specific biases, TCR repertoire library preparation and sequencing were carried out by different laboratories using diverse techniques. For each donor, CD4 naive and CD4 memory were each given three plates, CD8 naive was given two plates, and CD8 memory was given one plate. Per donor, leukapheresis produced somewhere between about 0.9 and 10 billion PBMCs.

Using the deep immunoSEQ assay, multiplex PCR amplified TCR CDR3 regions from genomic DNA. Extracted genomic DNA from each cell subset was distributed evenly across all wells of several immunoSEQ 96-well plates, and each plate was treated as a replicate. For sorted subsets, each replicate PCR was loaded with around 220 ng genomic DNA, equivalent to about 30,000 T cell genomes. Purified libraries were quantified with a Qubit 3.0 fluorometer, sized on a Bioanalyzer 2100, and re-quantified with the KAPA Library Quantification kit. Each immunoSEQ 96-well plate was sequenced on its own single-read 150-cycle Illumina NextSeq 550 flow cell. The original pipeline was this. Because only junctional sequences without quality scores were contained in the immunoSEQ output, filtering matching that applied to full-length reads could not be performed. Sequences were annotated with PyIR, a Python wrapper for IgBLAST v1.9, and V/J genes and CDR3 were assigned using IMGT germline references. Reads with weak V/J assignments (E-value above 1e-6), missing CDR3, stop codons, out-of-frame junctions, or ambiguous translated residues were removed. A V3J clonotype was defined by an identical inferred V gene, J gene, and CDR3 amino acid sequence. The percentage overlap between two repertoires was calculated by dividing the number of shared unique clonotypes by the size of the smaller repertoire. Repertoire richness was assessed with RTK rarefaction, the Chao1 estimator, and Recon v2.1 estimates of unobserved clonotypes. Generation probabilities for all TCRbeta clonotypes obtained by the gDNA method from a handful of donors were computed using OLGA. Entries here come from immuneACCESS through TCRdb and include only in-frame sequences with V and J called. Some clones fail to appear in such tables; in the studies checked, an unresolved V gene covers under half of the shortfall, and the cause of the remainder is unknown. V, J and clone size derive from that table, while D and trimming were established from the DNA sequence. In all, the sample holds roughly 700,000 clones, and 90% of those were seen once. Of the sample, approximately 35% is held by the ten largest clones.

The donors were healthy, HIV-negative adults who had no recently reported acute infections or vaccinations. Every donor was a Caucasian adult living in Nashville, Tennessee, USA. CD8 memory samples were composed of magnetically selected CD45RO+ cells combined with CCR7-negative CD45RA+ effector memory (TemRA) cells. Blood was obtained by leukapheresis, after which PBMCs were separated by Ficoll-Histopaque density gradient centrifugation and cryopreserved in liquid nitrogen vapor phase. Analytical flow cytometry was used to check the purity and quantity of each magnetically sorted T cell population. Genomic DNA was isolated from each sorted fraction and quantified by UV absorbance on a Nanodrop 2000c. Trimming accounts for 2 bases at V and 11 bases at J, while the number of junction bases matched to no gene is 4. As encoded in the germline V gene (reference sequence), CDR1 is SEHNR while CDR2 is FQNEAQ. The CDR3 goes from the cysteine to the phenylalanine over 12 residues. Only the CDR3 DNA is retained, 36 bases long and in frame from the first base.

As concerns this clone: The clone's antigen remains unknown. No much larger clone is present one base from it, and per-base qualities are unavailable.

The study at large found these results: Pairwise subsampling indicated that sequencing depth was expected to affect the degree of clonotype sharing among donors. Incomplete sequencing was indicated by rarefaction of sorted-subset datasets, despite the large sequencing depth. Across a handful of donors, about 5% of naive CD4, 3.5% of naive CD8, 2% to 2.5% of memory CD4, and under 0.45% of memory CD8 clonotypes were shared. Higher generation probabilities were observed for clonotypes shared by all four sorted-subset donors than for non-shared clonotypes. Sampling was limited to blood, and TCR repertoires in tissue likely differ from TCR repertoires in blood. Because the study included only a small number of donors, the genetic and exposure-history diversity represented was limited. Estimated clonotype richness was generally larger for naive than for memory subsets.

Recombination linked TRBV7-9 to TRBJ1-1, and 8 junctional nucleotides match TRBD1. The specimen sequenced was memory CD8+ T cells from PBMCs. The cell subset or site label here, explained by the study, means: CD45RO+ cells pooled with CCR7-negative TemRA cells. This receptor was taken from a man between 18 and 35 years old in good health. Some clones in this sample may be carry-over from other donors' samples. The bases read TGTGCCAGCAGCTTACCGACAGGGGAGGCTTTCTTT. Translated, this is CASSLPTGEAFF.